The 19 T cell receptor beta chains reported below all come from one sample, sequenced in a study of blood T cells in healthy people across ages. A second PCR, run for about 7 to 11 cycles, used a sample-barcoded 5' primer plus a J-beta primer mix. TCRdb analysed the 5' RACE reads with MiXCR anew, one entry per CDR3 protein. The sample lists some 930,000 distinct CDR3 sequences; approximately 32% were seen once. The data were also submitted as part of a second study, on T cells of mothers and their children.

Specimen: blood. Every receptor here comes from a woman in her thirties or forties in good health.

The genes are TRBV3-1 and TRBJ2-5; 10 positions agree with TRBD2. The V and J ends lost 8 bases and 5 bases, in that order; junction bases with no gene match: 5. This CDR3 has 13 residues. Per germline, CDR1 LGHDT and CDR2 YNNKEL (reference sequence). This CDR3 reads CASAGLASETQYF. CDR3 in DNA: TGTGCCAGCGCGGGACTAGCGTCGGAGACCCAGTACTTC.

Points on this clonotype: A much more abundant neighbour one base away suggests this may be a read error. This sequence joins TRBV11-2 and TRBJ1-2, with D unclear. In germline, CDR1 is SGHAT, CDR2 FQNNGV. The CDR3 consists of 12 residues. The CDR3 loop reads CACSLIGGGYTF. In nucleotides, the CDR3 is TGTGCCTGCAGCTTAATCGGTGGGGGCTACACCTTC.

There are many counts of this clonotype. This chain uses TRBV6-2 or TRBV6-3 with TRBJ1-2; 8 nucleotides match TRBD1. The CDR3 is 15 amino acids. From germline, CDR1 is MNHEY and CDR2 SVGEGT. V shed 5 bases and J 3 bases; nucleotides not matched to a gene: 8. The DNA of the CDR3 is TGTGCCAGCAGTGACCAGGACAGGGTAGACTATGGCTACACCTTC. It codes for CASSDQDRVDYGYTF.

This clonotype was counted a single time. A read error may account for a junction end that differs from germline. This chain joins TRBV5-6 and TRBJ2-1, with D uncertain. The CDR3 contains 16 residues. Per germline, CDR1 SGHDT and CDR2 YYEEEE. This chain's CDR3 is CACSLLIRPSYNEQFF. The DNA for the CDR3 is TGCGCCTGCAGCTTACTGATTCGGCCTAGCTACAATGAGCAGTTCTTC.

The V call is TRBV28, the J call TRBJ1-5, with a possible D match to TRBD1 (5 bases). Trimming removed 5 bases at V and 2 bases at J, with 13 bases between. This CDR3 is 15 amino acids long. Germline CDR1 reads MDHEN; CDR2 reads SYDVKM. As DNA, the CDR3 is TGTGCCAGCAGTGCCGGGGGGGGAGGCAATCAGCCCCAGCATTTT. Residues: CASSAGGGGNQPQHF.

This clonotype showed up many times. The J gene is TRBJ2-7, the V gene TRBV7-2; TRBD2 matches 8 bases. Per the germline V gene, CDR1 is SGHTA and CDR2 is FQGNSA. The J segment lost 7 bases and the V segment lost 5 bases, leaving 10 bases of the junction unmatched. This CDR3 is 14 amino acids long. CDR3: CASSPGRGRGEQYF. The CDR3 nucleotides are TGTGCCAGCAGCCCCGGGAGGGGTCGAGGGGAGCAGTACTTC.

The V call is TRBV5-1, the J call TRBJ2-5; 9 nucleotides match TRBD2. Matching the DNA end better, TRBJ2-7 makes the J call doubtful. Germline V gives CDR1 SGHRS, CDR2 YFSETQ. The CDR3 sequence is 14 residues long. The DNA of the CDR3 is TGCGCCAGCAGCTTTGGGACTAGCAAGCTCGAGCAGTACTTC. Its protein product is CASSFGTSKLEQYF.

This clonotype was detected many times. The chain combines TRBV5-6 with TRBJ2-6; D not resolved. The CDR3 sequence is 15 residues long. Germline V gives CDR1 SGHDT, CDR2 YYEEEE. Trimming pared 4 bases from V and 2 bases from J, leaving 10 bases between. The CDR3 sequence: CASSPNRAGANVLTF. The CDR3 DNA sequence: TGTGCCAGCAGCCCAAACAGAGCTGGGGCCAACGTCCTGACTTTC.

This clonotype was seen a handful of times. This chain joins TRBV6-5 and TRBJ1-2, with a weak D call TRBD1 (6 bases). Trimming took 9 bases from V and 7 from J, leaving 12 bases between them. The CDR3 contains 11 residues. Germline lookup yields CDR1 MNHEY and CDR2 SVGAGI. The CDR3: CASRQAGGYTF. CDR3 DNA: TGTGCCAGTCGACAGGCTGGTGGCTACACCTTC.

This chain uses TRBV2 with TRBJ2-1, with D possibly being TRBD1 (6 bases). The germline gives CDR1 SNHLY, CDR2 FYNNEI. V was cut by 7 bases and J by 8 bases, with 9 bases left in between. The CDR3 sequence is 11 residues long. CDR3 amino acids: CASNRQDEQFF. The CDR3 coding sequence is TGTGCCAGCAACCGACAGGATGAGCAGTTCTTC.

The gene calls are TRBV12-3 or TRBV12-4 and TRBJ1-6; 7 positions agree with TRBD1. The CDR3 is 15 residues long. Germline trimming cut 6 bases from V and 8 bases from J; bases unmatched to any gene: 10. CDR3 coding DNA: TGTGCCAGCAGGGAGACCGGGACAGAGTATTCACCCCTCCACTTT. Protein sequence: CASRETGTEYSPLHF.

This clonotype was counted between two and nine times. The J gene is TRBJ2-1, the V gene TRBV5-1; TRBD1 aligns across 7 bases. This CDR3 is built from 15 residues. V lost 2 bases to trimming and J lost 2 bases; unmatched junction nucleotides: 4. Germline V gene lookup returns CDR1 SGHRS and CDR2 YFSETQ. DNA for the CDR3: TGCGCCAGCAGCTTAGTGGACAGGACCTACAATGAGCAGTTCTTC. This translates into CASSLVDRTYNEQFF.

At least ten counts were recorded for this clonotype. The chain combines TRBV12-3 or TRBV12-4 with TRBJ2-5; the D gene is possibly TRBD1 (6 bases). The CDR3 has 13 amino acids. Deletions cut 5 bases from V and 7 bases from J, with 14 bases between. In nucleotides, the CDR3 is TGTGCCAGCAGTCTCACAGGGCCCGGGACCCAGTACTTC. Protein sequence: CASSLTGPGTQYF.

A note on this clonotype: A single base separates this from a much larger clone, so it may be a read error. The J gene is TRBJ2-5, the V gene TRBV2, with 7 bases aligning to TRBD1. CDR3 length equals 12 residues. The V gene end was trimmed by 8 bases and the J gene end by 7 bases; junction bases not matched to a gene: 7. Germline V gene sequence: CDR1 SNHLY, CDR2 FYNNEI. Written as DNA, the CDR3 is TGTGCCAGCCAGGGGGAACGAGGGACCCAGTACTTC. Amino acids: CASQGERGTQYF.

The gene calls are TRBV9 and TRBJ2-3; 7 positions agree with TRBD2. CDR3 length: 15 residues. With 0 bases clipped from V and 4 bases from J, the junction kept 5 bases outside the gene matches. Germline V gene lookup returns CDR1 SGDLS and CDR2 YYNGEE. In nucleotides, the CDR3 is TGTGCCAGCAGCGTAGGTGGGCGGGAGTCAGATACGCAGTATTTT. Protein sequence: CASSVGGRESDTQYF.

This clonotype appeared a few times. This chain links TRBV20-1 with TRBJ1-1; 8 bases match TRBD1. V dropped 5 bases and J dropped 7; count of bases not matched to a gene: 15. The V gene's germline CDR1 is DFQATT and CDR2 SNEGSKA (reference sequence). CDR3 length: 15 amino acids. The CDR3 protein is CSAPDPGTGGNEAFF. The CDR3 DNA follows: TGCAGTGCTCCCGACCCCGGGACAGGAGGCAATGAAGCTTTCTTT.

The chain is built from TRBV30 and TRBJ1-1; D remains ambiguous. The CDR3 covers 12 residues. The germline CDR1 and CDR2 sequences are GTSNPN and SVGIG (reference sequence). Trimming removed 2 bases at V and 6 bases at J, with 10 bases between. The CDR3 DNA follows: TGTGCCTGGAGTCCCCGGTCTCCTGAAGCTTTCTTT. It translates to CAWSPRSPEAFF. The full variable domain, in which reference TRBV30 and TRBJ1-1 provide the parts outside the CDR3, is SQTIHQWPATLVQPVGSPLSLECTVEGTSNPNLYWYRQAAGRGLQLLFYSVGIGQISSEVPQNLSASRPQDRQFILSSKKLLLSDSGFYLCAWSPRSPEAFFGQGTRLTVV.

The chain uses TRBV7-9 and TRBJ1-6; D gene ambiguous. Trimming took 2 bases from V and 5 from J, leaving 10 bases between them. The CDR3 sequence is 15 residues long. CDR1 is SEHNR and CDR2 is FQNEAQ in the germline V gene (reference sequence). In nucleotides, the CDR3 is TGTGCCAGCAGCTTACAGTCTCAGGATAATTCACCCCTCCACTTT. This gives the protein CASSLQSQDNSPLHF.

A note on this clonotype: A clone one base away is much larger, so this may be a read error. The CDR3 DNA reads as TGTGCCAGCAGAGTGACGTTAACTTCTAGCACAGATGCGCAGTATTTT. Translated: CASRVTLTSSTDAQYF. This chain connects TRBV6-1 to TRBJ2-3; TRBD2 is a possible D gene (5 bases). CDR1 and CDR2 from the germline V gene are MNHNS and SASEGT. CDR3 size: 16 residues.